Described below is a single T cell receptor beta chain sequence and its context. The data derive from a study of identical twins. The V end lost 2 bases, the J end lost 3 bases, and 8 bases lay between the germline ends. The length of the CDR3 is 13 residues. Germline V lookup: CDR1 MGHDK, CDR2 SYGVNS. TCRdb used MiXCR to reprocess the 5' RACE reads, holding one entry per CDR3 protein. The sample yields 500,000 to 600,000 distinct CDR3 sequences, roughly a fifth seen once. The same data also contributed to another study, on T cells expressing NK-cell markers.

Material for sequencing was CD4+ T cells sorted from blood. The gene calls are TRBV25-1 and TRBJ2-7; D is ambiguous. This receptor was obtained from a young woman in good health. CDR3 in DNA: TGTGCCAGCAGTGAAGGCAGGCTCTACGAGCAGTACTTC. Encoded protein: CASSEGRLYEQYF.